Presented here are 17 T cell receptor beta chains from one specimen sequenced in a study of cytomegalovirus exposure and HLA in healthy donors. 60 Vbeta and 13 Jbeta primers were used in PCR. The method was immunoSEQ multiplex PCR; TCRdb's version includes in-frame clones alone and lacks a portion of them. The data show about 190,000 clones, around four fifths seen once. The material sequenced was PBMCs. The receptors here all came from a woman aged 50 to 60 in good health and CMV-seropositive.

The chain uses TRBV11-1 and TRBJ1-3; D gene ambiguous. Trimming removed 5 bases from V and 2 bases from J, with 16 bases in between. Germline loops: CDR1 SGHAT, CDR2 FQDESV (reference sequence). This CDR3 has 16 amino acids. CDR3 coding DNA: TGTGCCAGCAGCCGAGGGCCCGAAAAAACTGGAAACACCATATATTTT. This translates into CASSRGPEKTGNTIYF.

V usage is TRBV6-1 and J usage is TRBJ1-4, with 10 bases aligning to TRBD1. Losses at the gene ends were 7 bases for V and 6 bases for J; bases not matched to a gene: 8. The germline V gene encodes CDR1 MNHNS and CDR2 SASEGT. The CDR3 loop spans 15 amino acids. CDR3 sequence (DNA): TGTGCCAGCAAAAAGGCTGGACAGGGGGATGAAAAACTGTTTTTT. It codes for CASKKAGQGDEKLFF.

This chain uses TRBV5-7 with TRBJ2-2; TRBD1 aligns across 8 bases. TRBV5-7 falls under the ORF class, with uncertain function. The CDR3 contains 16 residues. Germline trimming cut 4 bases from V and 4 bases from J; bases unmatched to any gene: 9. As DNA, the CDR3 is TGTGCCAGCAGCCCGAAGGACAGGGAAGGCACCGGGGAGCTGTTTTTT. Translating it yields CASSPKDREGTGELFF.

The genes are TRBV7-9 and TRBJ2-3, with TRBD2 matching over 15 bases. The CDR3 has 18 amino acids. Germline V gene sequence: CDR1 SEHNR, CDR2 FQNEAQ (reference sequence). After removal of 5 bases from V and 0 bases from J, the junction contained 6 bases not matched to a gene. The CDR3 DNA reads as TGTGCCAGCAGCCCCCCGGGACTAGCGGGGGGAAGCACAGATACGCAGTATTTT. This sequence encodes CASSPPGLAGGSTDTQYF.

The chain has TRBV11-2 and TRBJ2-1; 10 bases map to TRBD2. After removal of 7 bases from V and 5 bases from J, the junction contained 5 bases not matched to a gene. Germline CDR1 and CDR2: SGHAT and FQNNGV. The CDR3 totals 14 residues. The CDR3 protein is CASNILAGNNEQFF. CDR3 DNA sequence: TGTGCCAGCAACATACTAGCGGGGAACAATGAGCAGTTCTTC.

A few counts support this clone. The gene calls are TRBV14 and TRBJ2-1, with 12 positions matching TRBD1. V shed 4 bases, J shed 8 bases, and the junction held 9 bases outside the gene matches. From germline, CDR1 is SGHDN and CDR2 FVKESK. The CDR3 is made up of 16 amino acids. The CDR3 is CASSPNAGTGGYEQFF. The CDR3 region has the DNA TGTGCCAGCAGCCCCAACGCCGGGACAGGGGGCTATGAGCAGTTCTTC.

The chain carries TRBV19 and TRBJ1-5; 9 nucleotides align to TRBD1. V shed 5 bases and J 3 bases; nucleotides not matched to a gene: 5. CDR1 is LNHDA and CDR2 is SQIVND in the germline V gene (reference sequence). The CDR3 is 15 amino acids. The CDR3 reads CASSGGQGANQPQHF. The CDR3, as DNA: TGTGCCAGTAGTGGGGGACAGGGTGCCAATCAGCCCCAGCATTTT.

This rearrangement joins TRBV7-3 to TRBJ2-3, with 8 bases lining up with TRBD2. V shed 5 bases and J 1 base; nucleotides not matched to a gene: 5. The CDR3 is made up of 15 amino acids. Germline V lookup: CDR1 SGHTA, CDR2 FQGTGA. Here the CDR3 DNA reads TGTGCCAGCAGCCTACTGACTAGCGGCACAGATACGCAGTATTTT. Encoded protein: CASSLLTSGTDTQYF.

The chain couples TRBV7-3 to TRBJ2-1; 12 bases agree with TRBD2. The CDR3 is 17 residues long. With 5 bases clipped from V and 7 bases from J, the junction kept 12 bases outside the gene matches. Germline assignment: CDR1 SGHTA and CDR2 FQGTGA. The CDR3 is CASSTYGLAGSRNEQFF. Written as DNA, the CDR3 is TGTGCCAGCAGCACCTATGGACTAGCGGGGTCCCGGAATGAGCAGTTCTTC. Supplemented by reference TRBV7-3 and TRBJ2-1, the full variable domain reads GAGVSQTPSNKVTEKGKYVELRCDPISGHTALYWYRQSLGQGPEFLIYFQGTGAADDSGLPNDRFFAVRPEGSVSTLKIQRTERGDSAVYLCASSTYGLAGSRNEQFFGPGTRLTVL.

The chain uses TRBV5-6 and TRBJ1-3, with D unclear. Germline V gene lookup returns CDR1 SGHDT and CDR2 YYEEEE. V lost 4 bases and J lost 0, with 14 bases in between. This CDR3 has 16 amino acids. CDR3 in DNA: TGTGCCAGCAGCGCCGGACTCGGGAGCTCTGGAAACACCATATATTTT. The encoded protein is CASSAGLGSSGNTIYF.

This chain links TRBV5-1 with TRBJ2-2; the match to TRBD1 covers 7 bases. Per the germline V gene, CDR1 is SGHRS and CDR2 is YFSETQ. Trimming took 7 bases from V and 1 from J; bases not matched to a gene: 1. The CDR3 runs 13 residues. The CDR3 DNA reads TGCGCCAGCCGACAGGGGAACACCGGGGAGCTGTTTTTT. Amino acids: CASRQGNTGELFF.

This clone was recorded only once. The J gene is TRBJ1-4, the V gene TRBV5-1; D remains unclear. This CDR3 contains 14 residues. Germline V gives CDR1 SGHRS, CDR2 YFSETQ. V lost 5 bases and J 8 bases, leaving 16 bases between the germline ends. The CDR3 DNA reads as TGCGCCAGCAGTCAGAACAGATTAACCGAAAAACTGTTTTTT. Amino acid sequence: CASSQNRLTEKLFF.

The chain recombines TRBV6-5 with TRBJ2-2; D call uncertain. V dropped 5 bases and J dropped 4 bases, with 11 bases sitting between them. CDR1 is MNHEY and CDR2 is SVGAGI in the germline V gene. The length of the CDR3 is 14 residues. CDR3 in DNA: TGTGCCAGCAGTCGATCGACACGCACCGGGGAGCTGTTTTTT. Residues: CASSRSTRTGELFF.

V and J are TRBV5-4 and TRBJ2-7; D unclear. In germline, CDR1 is SGHNT, CDR2 YYREEE (reference sequence). The CDR3 extends over 12 amino acids. V was cut by 7 bases and J by 6 bases, with 14 bases left in between. CDR3: CASADQAGEQYF. Here the CDR3 DNA reads TGTGCCAGCGCCGACCAGGCTGGCGAGCAGTACTTC.

The chain carries TRBV16 and TRBJ2-1; 8 bases align to TRBD1. Germline CDR1 KGHSY, CDR2 FQNENV. J was trimmed by 2 bases and V by 6 bases; bases with no gene match: 6. CDR3 length: 15 residues. The CDR3 sequence is CASRGQGRTYNEQFF. CDR3 DNA sequence: TGTGCCAGCAGAGGACAGGGAAGAACCTACAATGAGCAGTTCTTC.

V and J are TRBV25-1 and TRBJ1-1; 8 bases match TRBD1. V was pared by 2 bases and J by 4 bases, with 3 bases of the junction left unmatched. The CDR3 runs to 14 residues. From germline, CDR1 is MGHDK and CDR2 SYGVNS. In nucleotides, the CDR3 is TGTGCCAGCAGTGAAGACAGGGGAAGCACTGAAGCTTTCTTT. Protein sequence: CASSEDRGSTEAFF.

This chain uses TRBV5-1 with TRBJ2-5, with 8 bases fitting TRBD2. CDR1 is SGHRS, CDR2 YFSETQ, per germline. Trimming took 0 bases from V and 4 from J; bases not matched to a gene: 11. The CDR3 totals 17 residues. The CDR3 DNA reads TGCGCCAGCAGCTTGGATGGGCGGGGGGCCGGGGGAGAGACCCAGTACTTC. Its protein is CASSLDGRGAGGETQYF.